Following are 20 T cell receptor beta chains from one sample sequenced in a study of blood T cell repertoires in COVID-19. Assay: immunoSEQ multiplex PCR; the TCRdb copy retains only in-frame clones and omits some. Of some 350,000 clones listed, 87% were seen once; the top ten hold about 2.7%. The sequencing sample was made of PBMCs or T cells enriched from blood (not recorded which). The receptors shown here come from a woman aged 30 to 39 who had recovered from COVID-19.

In DNA, the CDR3 is TGTGCCTGGAATGGACAGGGAAGCTATGGCTACACCTTC. It yields the protein CAWNGQGSYGYTF. The chain has TRBV30 and TRBJ1-2, with TRBD1 matching 8 bases. Germline trimming cut 4 bases from V and 4 bases from J; bases unmatched to any gene: 5. The CDR3 loop spans 13 amino acids. Germline CDR1 is GTSNPN and CDR2 is SVGIG (reference sequence).

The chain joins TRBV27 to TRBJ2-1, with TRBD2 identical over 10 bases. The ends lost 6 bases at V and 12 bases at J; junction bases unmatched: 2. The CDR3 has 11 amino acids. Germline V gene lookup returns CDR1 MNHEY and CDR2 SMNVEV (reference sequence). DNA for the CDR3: TGTGCCAGCAGCGCTAGCGGGGGGCAGTTCTTC. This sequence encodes CASSASGGQFF.

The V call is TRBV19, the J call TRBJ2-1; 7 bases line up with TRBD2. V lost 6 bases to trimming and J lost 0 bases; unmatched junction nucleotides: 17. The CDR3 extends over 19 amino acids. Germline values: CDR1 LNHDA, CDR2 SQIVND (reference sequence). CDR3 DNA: TGTGCCAGTAGCCGCAGGCGGCTAGCGGTAACACCCTCCTACAATGAGCAGTTCTTC. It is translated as CASSRRRLAVTPSYNEQFF.

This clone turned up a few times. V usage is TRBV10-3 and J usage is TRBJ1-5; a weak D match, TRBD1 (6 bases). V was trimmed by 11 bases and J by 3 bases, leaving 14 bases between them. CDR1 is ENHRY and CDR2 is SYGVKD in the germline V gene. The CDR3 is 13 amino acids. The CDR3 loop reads CASSQGPNQPQHF. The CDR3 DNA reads TGTGCCTCTTCGCAGGGGCCCAATCAGCCCCAGCATTTT.

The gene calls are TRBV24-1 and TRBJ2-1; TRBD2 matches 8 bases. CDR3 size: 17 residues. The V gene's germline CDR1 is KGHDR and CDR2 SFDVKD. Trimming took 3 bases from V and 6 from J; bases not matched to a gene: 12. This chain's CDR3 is CATSDPYSGALPNEQFF. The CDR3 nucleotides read TGTGCCACCAGTGATCCCTATAGCGGGGCACTCCCCAATGAGCAGTTCTTC.

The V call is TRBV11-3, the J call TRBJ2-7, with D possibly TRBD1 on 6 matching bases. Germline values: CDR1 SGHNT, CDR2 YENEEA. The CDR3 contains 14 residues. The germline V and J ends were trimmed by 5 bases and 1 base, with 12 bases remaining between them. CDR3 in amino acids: CASSLNGQSYEQYF. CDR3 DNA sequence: TGTGCCAGCAGCCTGAACGGACAGTCCTACGAGCAGTACTTC.

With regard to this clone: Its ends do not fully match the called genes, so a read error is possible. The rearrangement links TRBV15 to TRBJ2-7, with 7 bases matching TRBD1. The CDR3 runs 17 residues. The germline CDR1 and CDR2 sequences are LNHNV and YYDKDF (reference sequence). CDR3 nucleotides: TGTGCCACCAGCAGAGATCCTAACCGGGACAGCTCCCACGAGCAGTACTTC. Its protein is CATSRDPNRDSSHEQYF.

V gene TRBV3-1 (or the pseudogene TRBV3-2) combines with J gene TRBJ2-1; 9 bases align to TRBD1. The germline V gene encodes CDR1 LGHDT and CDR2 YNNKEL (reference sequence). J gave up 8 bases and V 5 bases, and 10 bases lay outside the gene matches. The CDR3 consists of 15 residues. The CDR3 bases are TGTGCCAGCAGCGAGGGGACAGGGAGTATGGATGAGCAGTTCTTC. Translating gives CASSEGTGSMDEQFF.

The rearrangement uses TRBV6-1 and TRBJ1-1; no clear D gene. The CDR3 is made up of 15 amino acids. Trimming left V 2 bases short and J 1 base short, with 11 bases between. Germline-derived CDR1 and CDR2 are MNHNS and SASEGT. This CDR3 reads CASSELLRRNTEAFF. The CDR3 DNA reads TGTGCCAGCAGTGAACTGTTGCGGAGGAACACTGAAGCTTTCTTT.

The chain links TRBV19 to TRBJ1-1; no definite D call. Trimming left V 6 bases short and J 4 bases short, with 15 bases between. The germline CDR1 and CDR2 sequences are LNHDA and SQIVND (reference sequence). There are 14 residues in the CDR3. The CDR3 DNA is TGTGCCAGTAGCCCGGGCATCCGGGGCACTGAAGCTTTCTTT. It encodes CASSPGIRGTEAFF.

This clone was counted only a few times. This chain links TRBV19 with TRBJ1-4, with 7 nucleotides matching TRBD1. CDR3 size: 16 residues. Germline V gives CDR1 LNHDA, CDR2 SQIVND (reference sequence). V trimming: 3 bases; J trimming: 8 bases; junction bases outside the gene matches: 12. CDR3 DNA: TGTGCCAGTAGTATCCAAACATCAGGGGGTTGGGAAAAACTGTTTTTT. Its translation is CASSIQTSGGWEKLFF.

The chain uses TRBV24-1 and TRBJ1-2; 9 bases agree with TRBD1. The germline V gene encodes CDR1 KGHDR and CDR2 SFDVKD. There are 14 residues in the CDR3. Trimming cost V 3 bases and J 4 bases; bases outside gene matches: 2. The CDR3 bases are TGTGCCACCAGTGATGCGGGACAGGGCTATGGCTACACCTTC. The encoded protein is CATSDAGQGYGYTF.

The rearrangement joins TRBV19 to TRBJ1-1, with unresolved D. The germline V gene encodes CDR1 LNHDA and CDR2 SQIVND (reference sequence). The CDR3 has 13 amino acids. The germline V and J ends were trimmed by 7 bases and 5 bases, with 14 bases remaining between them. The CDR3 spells CASTPAVSTEAFF. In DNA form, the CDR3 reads TGTGCCAGTACCCCCGCGGTGAGTACTGAAGCTTTCTTT. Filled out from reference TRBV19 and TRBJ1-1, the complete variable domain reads DGGITQSPKYLFRKEGQNVTLSCEQNLNHDAMYWYRQDPGQGLRLIYYSQIVNDFQKGDIAEGYSVSREKKESFPLTVTSAQKNPTAFYLCASTPAVSTEAFFGQGTRLTVV.

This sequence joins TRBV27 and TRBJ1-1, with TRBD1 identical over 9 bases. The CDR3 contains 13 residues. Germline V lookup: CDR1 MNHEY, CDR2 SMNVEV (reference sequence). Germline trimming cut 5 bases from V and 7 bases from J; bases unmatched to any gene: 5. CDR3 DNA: TGTGCCAGCAGTGTGGGACAGGGTGTTGAAGCTTTCTTT. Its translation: CASSVGQGVEAFF.

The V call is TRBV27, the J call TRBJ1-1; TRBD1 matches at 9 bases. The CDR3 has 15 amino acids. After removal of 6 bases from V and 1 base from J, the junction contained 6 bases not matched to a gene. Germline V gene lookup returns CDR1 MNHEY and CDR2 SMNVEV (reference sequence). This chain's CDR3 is CASRGYRGQNTEAFF. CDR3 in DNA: TGTGCCAGCAGGGGGTACAGGGGGCAGAACACTGAAGCTTTCTTT.

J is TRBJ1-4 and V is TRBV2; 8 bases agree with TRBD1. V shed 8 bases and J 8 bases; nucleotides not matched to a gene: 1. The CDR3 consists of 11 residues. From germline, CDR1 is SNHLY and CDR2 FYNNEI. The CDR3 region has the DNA TGTGCCAGCGGGACAGGCGAAAAACTGTTTTTT. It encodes CASGTGEKLFF. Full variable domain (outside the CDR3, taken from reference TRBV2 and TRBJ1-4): EPEVTQTPSHQVTQMGQEVILRCVPISNHLYFYWYRQILGQKVEFLVSFYNNEISEKSEIFDDQFSVERPDGSNFTLKIRSTKLEDSAMYFCASGTGEKLFFGSGTQLSVL.

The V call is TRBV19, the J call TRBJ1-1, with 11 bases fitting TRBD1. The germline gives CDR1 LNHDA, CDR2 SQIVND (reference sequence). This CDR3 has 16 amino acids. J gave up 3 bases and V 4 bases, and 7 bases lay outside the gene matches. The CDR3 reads CASSNFGQGAYTEAFF. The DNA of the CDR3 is TGTGCCAGTAGTAATTTCGGACAGGGGGCCTACACTGAAGCTTTCTTT.

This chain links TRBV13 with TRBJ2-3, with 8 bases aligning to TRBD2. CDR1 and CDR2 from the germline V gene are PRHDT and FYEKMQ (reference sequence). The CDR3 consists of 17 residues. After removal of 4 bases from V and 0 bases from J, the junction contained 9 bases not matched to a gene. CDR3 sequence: CASSSRGSGISTDTQYF. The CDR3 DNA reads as TGTGCCAGCAGCTCCCGTGGTAGCGGGATCAGCACAGATACGCAGTATTTT. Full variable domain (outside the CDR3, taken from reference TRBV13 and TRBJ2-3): AAGVIQSPRHLIKEKRETATLKCYPIPRHDTVYWYQQGPGQDPQFLISFYEKMQSDKGSIPDRFSAQQFSDYHSELNMSSLELGDSALYFCASSSRGSGISTDTQYFGPGTRLTVL.

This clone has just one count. CDR3 in DNA: TGTGCCAGCAGACAGGAGGGAGGGTCCTACGAGCAGTACTTC. Its protein product is CASRQEGGSYEQYF. The chain combines TRBV5-6 with TRBJ2-7; the match to TRBD2 covers 7 bases. The germline V gene has CDR1 SGHDT and CDR2 YYEEEE. The CDR3 consists of 14 residues. V shed 5 bases, J shed 1 base, and the junction held 6 bases outside the gene matches.

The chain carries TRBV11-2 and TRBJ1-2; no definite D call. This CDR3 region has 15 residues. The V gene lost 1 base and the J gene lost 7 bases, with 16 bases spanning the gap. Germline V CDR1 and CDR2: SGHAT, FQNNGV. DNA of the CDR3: TGTGCCAGCAGCTTAGGAGGGAGTACCTTCCGTGGCTACACCTTC. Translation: CASSLGGSTFRGYTF.